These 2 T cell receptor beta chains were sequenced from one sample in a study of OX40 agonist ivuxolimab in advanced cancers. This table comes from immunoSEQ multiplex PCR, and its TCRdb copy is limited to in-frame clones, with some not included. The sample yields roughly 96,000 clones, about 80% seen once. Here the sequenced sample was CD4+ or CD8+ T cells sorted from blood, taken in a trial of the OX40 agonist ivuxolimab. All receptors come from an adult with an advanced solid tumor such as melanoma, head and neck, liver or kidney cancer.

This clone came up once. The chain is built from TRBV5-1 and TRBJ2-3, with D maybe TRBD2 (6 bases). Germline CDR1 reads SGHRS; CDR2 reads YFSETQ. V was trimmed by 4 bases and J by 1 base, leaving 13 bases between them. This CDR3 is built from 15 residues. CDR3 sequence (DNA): TGCGCCAGCAGCACCGGGAGTAGCGGCACAGATACGCAGTATTTT. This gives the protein CASSTGSSGTDTQYF.

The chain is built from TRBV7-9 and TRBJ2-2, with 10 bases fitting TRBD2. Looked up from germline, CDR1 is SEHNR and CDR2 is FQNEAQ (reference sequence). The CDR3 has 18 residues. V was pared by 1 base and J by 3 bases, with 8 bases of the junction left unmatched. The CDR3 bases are TGTGCCAGCAGCTTAGTAACTAGCGGGGTGCGGTACACCGGGGAGCTGTTTTTT. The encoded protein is CASSLVTSGVRYTGELFF.